This entry lists 2 T cell receptor beta chains sequenced from one sample in a study of cytomegalovirus exposure and HLA in healthy donors. The method was immunoSEQ multiplex PCR; TCRdb's version includes in-frame clones alone and lacks a portion of them. Of over 110,000 clones listed, 80% to 90% were seen once; the top ten hold about 1.5%. The sample consisted of PBMCs. These receptors were taken from a woman in her 30s in good health and CMV-seronegative.

CDR3 in DNA: TGCGCCAGCAGCTTGGCCCAGGCTGTACCATCGGAGACCCAGTACTTC. Amino acids: CASSLAQAVPSETQYF. The V gene is TRBV5-1, the J gene TRBJ2-5; D is unclear. V was pared by 0 bases and J by 5 bases, with 17 bases between. The CDR3 contains 16 residues. CDR1 is SGHRS and CDR2 is YFSETQ in the germline V gene.

This chain connects TRBV5-1 to TRBJ2-2; TRBD1 agrees at 8 bases. The CDR3 has 14 amino acids. CDR1 SGHRS and CDR2 YFSETQ come from the germline V gene. With 0 bases clipped from V and 6 bases from J, the junction kept 1 base outside the gene matches. This CDR3 reads CASSLEQGAGELFF. DNA of the CDR3: TGCGCCAGCAGCTTGGAACAGGGGGCCGGGGAGCTGTTTTTT.